The 29 T cell receptor beta chains given below trace back to one sample, sequenced in a study of blood T cells in healthy people across ages. Sample-barcoded 5' priming and a J-beta primer mix drove a second PCR of 7 to 11 cycles. TCRdb re-derived calls from the 5' RACE reads in MiXCR, one entry per CDR3 protein. In the table there are some 1,800,000 distinct CDR3 sequences, roughly two fifths of which are singletons. Material: blood. These TCRs come from a human donor in good health.

For the CDR3, the DNA is TGCGCCAGCAGCTCAGGACAGGAGACACGGTACGAGCAGTACTTC. Translation gives CASSSGQETRYEQYF. The J gene is TRBJ2-5, the V gene TRBV5-1; TRBD1 aligns across 7 bases. The J call could be wrong; TRBJ2-7 is a better fit for the DNA end. Germline loops: CDR1 SGHRS, CDR2 YFSETQ. CDR3 length: 15 amino acids.

In the case of this clonotype: At one of its ends the junction is not consistent with the germline gene, which may arise from a read error. The chain combines TRBV4-2 with TRBJ1-2; no definite D call. Germline values: CDR1 LGHNA, CDR2 YNFKEQ. CDR3 size: 17 residues. Written as DNA, the CDR3 is TGTGCCAACAGCCCAGGTCCAGTTGAAACTTATAACTATGGCTACACCTTC. It yields the protein CANSPGPVETYNYGYTF.

This sequence joins TRBV20-1 and TRBJ2-3; TRBD2 matches 7 bases. V lost 3 bases and J lost 2; bases outside the gene matches: 8. The CDR3 has 15 residues. Germline V gene lookup returns CDR1 DFQATT and CDR2 SNEGSKA (reference sequence). The CDR3 coding sequence is TGCAGTGCTAGTAACATTCTAGCGGCCACAGATACGCAGTATTTT. Translation gives CSASNILAATDTQYF.

This clonotype was counted only a few times. The chain couples TRBV15 to TRBJ2-7; D gene ambiguous. V lost 0 bases to trimming and J lost 1 base, with 16 bases between them. From germline, CDR1 is LNHNV and CDR2 YYDKDF (reference sequence). CDR3 length: 17 amino acids. The CDR3 here is CATSREAKTEVSYEQYF. CDR3 coding DNA: TGTGCCACCAGCAGAGAGGCTAAGACCGAAGTATCCTACGAGCAGTACTTC.

This CDR3 reads CASSPPITGAKNIQYF. CDR3 in DNA: TGCGCCAGCAGCCCGCCCATAACAGGGGCCAAAAACATTCAGTACTTC. This chain connects TRBV5-1 to TRBJ2-4; perhaps TRBD1 as D (6 bases). Germline V gene data show CDR1 as SGHRS and CDR2 as YFSETQ. V lost 4 bases and J lost 1, with 15 bases in between. The CDR3 is made up of 16 amino acids.

This clonotype was detected only once. This sequence joins TRBV12-3 or TRBV12-4 and TRBJ2-5; D is uncertain. This CDR3 contains 13 residues. The ends were cut back, 6 bases at V and 1 base at J, with 9 bases in the middle. The chain's CDR3 is CASRFDFQETQYF. The CDR3 coding sequence is TGTGCCAGCAGGTTTGACTTCCAAGAGACCCAGTACTTC.

The chain uses TRBV19 and TRBJ2-7; D is perhaps TRBD1 (6 bases). Germline V gene data show CDR1 as LNHDA and CDR2 as SQIVND (reference sequence). The CDR3 runs to 14 residues. Deletions cut 4 bases from V and 3 bases from J, with 13 bases between. DNA of the CDR3: TGTGCCAGTAGTACAACGCTGGGACACTACGAGCAGTACTTC. This gives the protein CASSTTLGHYEQYF.

The chain combines TRBV5-1 with TRBJ2-3; TRBD2 might be the D (6 bases). The CDR3 has 15 amino acids. CDR1 is SGHRS and CDR2 is YFSETQ in the germline V gene. V was trimmed by 4 bases and J by 5 bases, leaving 17 bases between them. CDR3 sequence (DNA): TGCGCCAGCAGCGGCGGGACTCCTACCCTAGATACGCAGTATTTT. Its protein product is CASSGGTPTLDTQYF.

This chain uses TRBV4-1 with TRBJ2-5, with D possibly matching TRBD1 (8 bases). Between the trimmed V and J ends, which lost 1 base and 7 bases, there was a span of 22 bases. There are 17 residues in the CDR3. From germline, CDR1 is MGHRA and CDR2 YSYEKL. CDR3 DNA: TGCGCCAGCAGCCAAGTTAAGGGGGGGACAGGATTTGGGACCCAGTACTTC. It is translated as CASSQVKGGTGFGTQYF.

This clonotype has only a few counts. The chain is built from TRBV3-1 and TRBJ2-7, with D uncertain. The germline gives CDR1 LGHDT, CDR2 YNNKEL (reference sequence). Trimming pared 0 bases from V and 0 bases from J, leaving 15 bases between. This CDR3 has 17 amino acids. CDR3 sequence: CASSQDAAATSSYEQYF. The CDR3 DNA reads as TGTGCCAGCAGCCAAGATGCGGCGGCGACCAGCTCCTACGAGCAGTACTTC.

The chain has TRBV11-1 and TRBJ1-2, with unresolved D. Germline-derived CDR1 and CDR2 are SGHAT and FQDESV (reference sequence). The CDR3 loop spans 14 amino acids. The V end lost 5 bases, the J end lost 6 bases, and 16 bases lay between the germline ends. CDR3 residues: CASSPQMGYDGYTF. Written as DNA, the CDR3 is TGTGCCAGCAGCCCACAAATGGGTTACGATGGCTACACCTTC.

The chain couples TRBV5-6 to TRBJ1-2; 8 positions match TRBD1. CDR3 length: 14 residues. From germline, CDR1 is SGHDT and CDR2 YYEEEE. Trimming took 5 bases from V and 4 from J; bases not matched to a gene: 7. CDR3 residues: CASRSQGAGYGYTF. CDR3 nucleotides: TGTGCCAGCAGGTCTCAGGGGGCCGGCTATGGCTACACCTTC.

This clonotype has more than one count but fewer than ten. J is TRBJ2-5 and V is TRBV7-9; unclear D gene. This CDR3 region has 10 residues. The germline gives CDR1 SEHNR, CDR2 FQNEAQ (reference sequence). This chain's CDR3 is CATAQETQYF. For the CDR3, the DNA is TGTGCTACGGCTCAGGAGACCCAGTACTTC.

The sample holds one count of this clonotype. One junction end disagrees with the germline gene, perhaps due to a read error. The chain joins TRBV11-2 to TRBJ2-3; TRBD2 might be the D (5 bases). The CDR3 contains 14 residues. The germline CDR1 and CDR2 sequences are SGHAT and FQNNGV. CDR3 sequence reads: CASSFARGQDMQYF. CDR3 sequence (DNA): TGTGCCAGCAGCTTTGCTAGAGGGCAAGATATGCAGTATTTT. The full variable domain, its missing parts supplied by reference TRBV11-2 and TRBJ2-3, is EAGVAQSPRYKIIEKRQSVAFWCNPISGHATLYWYQQILGQGPKLLIQFQNNGVVDDSQLPKDRFSAERLKGVDSTLKIQPAKLEDSAVYLCASSFARGQDMQYFGPGTRLTVL.

The rearrangement joins TRBV5-5 to TRBJ2-7, with 7 nucleotides matching TRBD2. Germline assignment: CDR1 SGHKS and CDR2 YYEKEE (reference sequence). Trimming cost V 6 bases and J 7 bases; bases outside gene matches: 7. This CDR3 region has 12 residues. In DNA, the CDR3 is TGTGCCAGCACCCACGGGGGGTGGGAGCAGTACTTC. The encoded protein is CASTHGGWEQYF.

The chain employs TRBV6-1 and TRBJ2-7; D is perhaps TRBD2 (5 bases). Germline V gene sequence: CDR1 MNHNS, CDR2 SASEGT. The ends were cut back, 6 bases at V and 2 bases at J, with 26 bases in the middle. The CDR3 sequence is 18 residues long. CDR3 sequence (DNA): TGTGCCAGCAGCCAGTTCCACGCCACAACGGTGAGGGCCTACGAGCAGTACTTC. Its translation: CASSQFHATTVRAYEQYF.

The V call is TRBV28, the J call TRBJ2-5, with a weak D call TRBD1 (6 bases). The J call may be incorrect, as the DNA end agrees better with TRBJ2-7. The CDR3 contains 15 residues. Germline loops: CDR1 MDHEN, CDR2 SYDVKM. The CDR3 DNA reads TGTGCCAGCAGTGATTCTAGCAGGGGTTCCTACGAGCAGTACTTC. Residues: CASSDSSRGSYEQYF.

The rearrangement links TRBV4-3 to TRBJ2-5; D is ambiguous. Trimming pared 5 bases from V and 11 bases from J, leaving 21 bases between. From germline, CDR1 is LGHNA and CDR2 YSLEER. The CDR3 is 14 residues long. The DNA of the CDR3 is TGCGCCAGCAGCTTTACGGGTTCTGGCAATGAGCAGTACTTC. Translation: CASSFTGSGNEQYF.

The chain is built from TRBV29-1 and TRBJ1-5; TRBD1 agrees at 8 bases. V gave up 5 bases and J gave up 4 bases; unmatched junction bases: 1. Germline-derived CDR1 and CDR2 are SQVTM and ANQGSEA. This CDR3 is 12 amino acids long. The CDR3 coding sequence is TGCAGCGTTCAGGGGGCGAATCAGCCCCAGCATTTT. Translating it yields CSVQGANQPQHF.

This clonotype was counted only a few times. V is TRBV7-2 and J is TRBJ1-2, with 7 bases aligning to TRBD1. V shed 1 base, J shed 4 bases, and the junction held 9 bases outside the gene matches. Germline lookup yields CDR1 SGHTA and CDR2 FQGNSA. The CDR3 has 16 residues. The chain's CDR3 is CASSLDPPGQSYGYTF. In DNA form, the CDR3 reads TGTGCCAGCAGCTTAGATCCTCCGGGACAGAGCTATGGCTACACCTTC.

J is TRBJ1-1 and V is TRBV2; TRBD1 aligns across 7 bases. Trimming took 5 bases from V and 0 from J; bases not matched to a gene: 12. Germline CDR1 SNHLY, CDR2 FYNNEI. The CDR3 length is 17 residues. CDR3 DNA: TGTGCCAGCAGTCATAACCCGGGACAGATTTTGAACACTGAAGCTTTCTTT. Translation: CASSHNPGQILNTEAFF.

This clonotype was detected a few times. The chain employs TRBV29-1 and TRBJ2-1; 9 nucleotides line up with TRBD2. CDR3 length equals 22 residues. Germline CDR1 and CDR2: SQVTM and ANQGSEA. V shed 7 bases and J 7 bases; nucleotides not matched to a gene: 35. CDR3 bases: TGCAGCGCTAAAATCGGACTAGCGAGTTCGGACCCTACTCTGGCTCCGGGAAATGAGCAGTTCTTC. Protein sequence: CSAKIGLASSDPTLAPGNEQFF.

The V call is TRBV6-2 or TRBV6-3, the J call TRBJ2-5; 9 positions match TRBD2. J lost 3 bases, V lost 6 bases, and 5 bases had no gene match. Germline values: CDR1 MNHEY, CDR2 SVGEGT. The CDR3 spans 14 residues. The CDR3 here is CASRLAGSKETQYF. DNA for the CDR3: TGTGCCAGCAGGCTAGCGGGGTCTAAAGAGACCCAGTACTTC.

The rearrangement uses TRBV10-3 and TRBJ1-1; perhaps TRBD1 as D (5 bases). There are 14 residues in the CDR3. Deletions cut 6 bases from V and 6 bases from J, with 17 bases between. Germline V gene data show CDR1 as ENHRY and CDR2 as SYGVKD. CDR3 sequence: CAIRDEGGDPEAFF. The DNA for the CDR3 is TGTGCCATCAGGGACGAGGGAGGGGACCCTGAAGCTTTCTTT.

The CDR3 nucleotides read TGCGCCAGCAGCCAAGATTTATCGACAGACATTTATGGCTACACCTTC. Its protein is CASSQDLSTDIYGYTF. The chain is built from TRBV4-3 and TRBJ1-2; D possibly corresponds to TRBD1 (5 bases). V gave up 0 bases and J gave up 5 bases, with 16 bases separating them. The CDR3 is 16 amino acids. CDR1 and CDR2 (germline): LGHNA, YSLEER.

CDR3: CASSFGGLAGGHTDTQYF. CDR3 in DNA: TGCGCCAGCAGCTTCGGAGGACTAGCGGGGGGGCACACAGATACGCAGTATTTT. V usage is TRBV5-1 and J usage is TRBJ2-3; TRBD2 matches at 15 bases. The CDR3 is 18 residues long. Germline V lookup: CDR1 SGHRS, CDR2 YFSETQ. Trimming took 2 bases from V and 2 from J; bases not matched to a gene: 6.

The chain combines TRBV7-9 with TRBJ1-2; a weak D match, TRBD1 (5 bases). The CDR3 has 13 residues. V was trimmed by 4 bases and J by 6 bases, leaving 12 bases between them. Germline V lookup: CDR1 SEHNR, CDR2 FQNEAQ (reference sequence). In DNA, the CDR3 is TGTGCCAGCAGCTCGGGACGGCAAAATGGCTACACCTTC. Residues: CASSSGRQNGYTF. Full variable domain (missing parts from reference TRBV7-9 and TRBJ1-2): DTGVSQNPRHKITKRGQNVTFRCDPISEHNRLYWYRQTLGQGPEFLTYFQNEAQLEKSRLLSDRFSAERPKGSFSTLEIQRTEQGDSAMYLCASSSGRQNGYTFGSGTRLTVV.

This clonotype came up a few times. This chain links TRBV4-3 with TRBJ1-3; D ambiguous. The germline CDR1 and CDR2 sequences are LGHNA and YSLEER. This CDR3 contains 18 residues. The V gene lost 4 bases and the J gene lost 2 bases, with 21 bases spanning the gap. CDR3 nucleotides: TGCGCCAGCAGCCGGACGGGAGGAGGAGTGAAGCCTGGAAACACCATATATTTT. This sequence encodes CASSRTGGGVKPGNTIYF.

This clonotype was observed a handful of times. This chain joins TRBV7-2 and TRBJ2-1; TRBD2 might be the D (6 bases). Germline lookup yields CDR1 SGHTA and CDR2 FQGNSA. The CDR3 consists of 16 residues. Trimming removed 5 bases at V and 6 bases at J, with 20 bases between. The CDR3 region is CASSPLMTVGGNEQFF. The CDR3 DNA follows: TGTGCCAGCAGCCCCTTGATGACTGTGGGGGGCAATGAGCAGTTCTTC.